This T cell receptor beta chain was sequenced for a study of PD-1 blockade in mismatch repair-deficient tumors. About the research overall: Enrolled 2013-2016, patients had progressing, pretreated mismatch repair-deficient cancers of approximately 13 types.

For this clone: Its antigen is still unknown.

Notes on the study in general: Rapid post-treatment expansion, then contraction, generally preceding radiologic response, marked tumor-resident clones.

Method: immunoSEQ multiplex PCR; TCRdb's copy keeps in-frame clones and lacks some. In the table there are about 34,000 clones, approximately 84% of which are singletons. The J segment lost 5 bases and the V segment lost 8 bases, leaving 9 bases of the junction unmatched. This CDR3 contains 14 residues. CDR1 and CDR2 from the germline V gene are SGHNT and YENEEA. Every patient had mismatch repair deficiency by PCR or immunohistochemistry. A few pembrolizumab responders had their TCRs sequenced. This receptor was obtained from an adult with mismatch repair-deficient cancer. The chain is built from TRBV11-3 and TRBJ2-7; 10 nucleotides line up with TRBD1. This sample comprised PBMCs, obtained less than 7 weeks after starting pembrolizumab. CDR3 bases: TGTGCCAGCGGCGCTAGGACAGGGGGAAACGAGCAGTACTTC. Protein product: CASGARTGGNEQYF.